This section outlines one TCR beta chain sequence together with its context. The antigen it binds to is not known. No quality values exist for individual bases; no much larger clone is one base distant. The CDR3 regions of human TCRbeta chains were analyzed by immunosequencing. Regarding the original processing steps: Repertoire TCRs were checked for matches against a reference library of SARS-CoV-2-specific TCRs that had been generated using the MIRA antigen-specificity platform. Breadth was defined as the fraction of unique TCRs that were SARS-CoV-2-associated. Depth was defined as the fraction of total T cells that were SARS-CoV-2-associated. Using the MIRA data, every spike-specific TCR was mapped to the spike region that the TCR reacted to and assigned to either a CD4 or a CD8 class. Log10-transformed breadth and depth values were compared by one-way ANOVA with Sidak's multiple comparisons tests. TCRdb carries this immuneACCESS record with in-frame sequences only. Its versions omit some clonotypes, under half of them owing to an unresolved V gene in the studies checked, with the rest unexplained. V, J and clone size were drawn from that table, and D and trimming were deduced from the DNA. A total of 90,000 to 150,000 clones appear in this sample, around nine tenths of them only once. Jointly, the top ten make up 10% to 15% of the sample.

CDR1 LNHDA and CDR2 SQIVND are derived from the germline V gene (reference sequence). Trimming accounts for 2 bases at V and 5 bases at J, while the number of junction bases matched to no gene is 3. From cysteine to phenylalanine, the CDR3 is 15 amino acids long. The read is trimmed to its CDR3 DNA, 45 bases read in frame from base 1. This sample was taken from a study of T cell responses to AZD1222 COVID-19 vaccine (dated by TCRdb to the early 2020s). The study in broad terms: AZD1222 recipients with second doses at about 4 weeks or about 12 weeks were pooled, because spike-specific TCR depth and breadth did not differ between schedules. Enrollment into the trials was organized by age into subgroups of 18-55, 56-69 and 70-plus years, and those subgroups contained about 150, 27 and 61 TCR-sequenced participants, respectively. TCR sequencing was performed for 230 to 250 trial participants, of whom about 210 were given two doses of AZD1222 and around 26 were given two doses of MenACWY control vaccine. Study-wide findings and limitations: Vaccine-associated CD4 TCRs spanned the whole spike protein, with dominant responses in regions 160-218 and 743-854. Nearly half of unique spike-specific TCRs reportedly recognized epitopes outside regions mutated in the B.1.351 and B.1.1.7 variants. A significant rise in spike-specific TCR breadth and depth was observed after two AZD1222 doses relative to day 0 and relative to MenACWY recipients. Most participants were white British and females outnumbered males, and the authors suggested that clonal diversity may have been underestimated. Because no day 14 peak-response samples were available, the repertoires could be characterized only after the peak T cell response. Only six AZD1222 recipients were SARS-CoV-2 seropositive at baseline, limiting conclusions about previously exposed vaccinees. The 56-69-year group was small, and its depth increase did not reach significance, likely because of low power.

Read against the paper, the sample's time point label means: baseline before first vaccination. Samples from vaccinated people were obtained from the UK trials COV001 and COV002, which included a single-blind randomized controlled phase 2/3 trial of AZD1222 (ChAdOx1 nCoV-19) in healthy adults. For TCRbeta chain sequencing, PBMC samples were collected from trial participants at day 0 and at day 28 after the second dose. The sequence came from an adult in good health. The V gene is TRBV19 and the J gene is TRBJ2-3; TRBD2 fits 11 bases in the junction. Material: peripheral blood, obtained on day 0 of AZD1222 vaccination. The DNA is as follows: TGTGCCAGTAGTATACTAGCGGGAGGATTAGATACGCAGTATTTT. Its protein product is CASSILAGGLDTQYF.